The following is a T cell receptor beta chain sequence with its context. It lacks a known antigen. Base quality data are lacking; no much larger clone is found one base away. This entry belongs to a study of blood T cell repertoires in COVID-19 (dated by TCRdb to the early 2020s). Concerning the study at large: The collaborator samples originated in the United States, Italy and Spain and spanned the acute and convalescent phases of COVID-19. Samples came from the ongoing ImmuneRACE study (first 160 participants) plus 1,254 subjects from 6 global collaborators. HLA class I and class II types, where available, came from metadata supplied by the sample provider rather than from assay-based typing. The material from the prospective study consisted of cDNA or gDNA derived from T cells, B-cell-depleted T cells, or PBMCs. Deeply sampled blood TCRbeta repertoires from subjects exposed to, actively infected with, or recovered from COVID-19 were included in the dataset. The repertoires were released in a freely available public database meant as a resource for research on the immune response to SARS-CoV-2. Sample metadata almost always included a de-identified subject ID, COVID-19 status, age in years and sex. Points the paper makes about the study in general: How much clinical and demographic metadata was included differed by source and by participant, and the metadata was provided uncurated.

The immunoSEQ Assay, a bias-controlled multiplex PCR, was used to amplify TCRbeta CDR3 regions from genomic DNA. On the study's bioinformatics: Nucleated cell counts per sample were estimated from amplification of reference gene primers within the assay. To quantify the absolute abundance of each unique TCRbeta CDR3 rearrangement, sequence reads were collapsed and filtered. Productive Simpson clonality was computed per sample as the square root of Simpson's diversity index over productive rearrangements. TCRdb took this table from immuneACCESS and kept in-frame rearrangements with V and J called. Such tables lack part of the clones; where checked against another copy, unresolved V genes explain under half of the gap, and the rest is unexplained. That table furnishes V, J and clone size, whereas the DNA furnished D and trimming. For this sample there are about 220,000 clones; approximately 86% appear just once. Around 2.9% of the sample goes to the ten largest clones.

A second Seattle source provided samples from volunteer blood donors who had recovered from COVID-19. Whole blood was collected in K2EDTA tubes by collaborating institutions according to the institutions' own protocols. For TCRbeta analysis, collaborators shipped samples as frozen whole blood, isolated PBMCs, or DNA extracted from either of those sample types. Looking up the germline V gene (reference sequence) yields CDR1 LNHDA and CDR2 SQIVND. The CDR3 sequence holds 15 residues, the cysteine and phenylalanine included. Of all the DNA, just the CDR3 is kept, 45 bases in frame from base 1. The junction shows trimming of 3 bases on V and 0 bases on J, plus 11 bases between the germline ends.

The chain is assembled from TRBV19 and TRBJ1-2; the best D guess is TRBD1, with 6 bases matching. The sequenced sample consisted of peripheral blood. The receptor's source is a woman in her thirties who had recovered from COVID-19. The DNA sequence reads TGTGCCAGTAGTATGGACAGCTCCACTAACTATGGCTACACCTTC. Protein translation: CASSMDSSTNYGYTF.